This is a list of T cell receptor beta chains from one sample in a study of OX40 agonist ivuxolimab in advanced cancers. Assay: immunoSEQ multiplex PCR; the TCRdb copy retains only in-frame clones and omits some. The sample contains 90,000 to 120,000 clones, around 93% of which appear only once. The starting material was CD4+ or CD8+ T cells sorted from blood, obtained in a trial of the OX40 agonist ivuxolimab. The receptors shown here come from an adult with an advanced solid tumor such as melanoma, head and neck, liver or kidney cancer. Both conserved end residues are part of each CDR3. The D gene is left open where the match is weak. Clone size is stated in some rows and not others, as once, few, many or a class when expanded.

CDR3 protein,CDR3 DNA,clone size,V gene,D gene,J gene
CASSPPPRATYNEQFF,TGTGCCAGCAGTCCCCCCCCTCGCGCCACCTACAATGAGCAGTTCTTC,once,TRBV11-2,-,TRBJ2-1
CAISESTRGLQETQYF,TGTGCCATCAGTGAGTCGACCAGGGGGTTACAAGAGACCCAGTACTTC,-,TRBV10-3,TRBD1,TRBJ2-5
CASSLVFGTGGYGYTF,TGTGCCAGCAGCTTAGTTTTCGGGACAGGGGGGTATGGCTACACCTTC,-,TRBV7-2,TRBD1,TRBJ1-2
CVSLDTALTGELFF,TGTGTCAGTCTTGACACCGCCCTCACCGGGGAGCTGTTTTTT,once,TRBV19,-,TRBJ2-2
CASSPTTDSGNTIYF,TGTGCCAGCTCACCGACGACAGACTCTGGAAACACCATATATTTT,-,TRBV18,-,TRBJ1-3
CASSENREAFYGYTF,TGTGCCAGCAGTGAGAACCGGGAAGCCTTCTATGGCTACACCTTC,-,TRBV6-1,-,TRBJ1-2
CASSPSVASGETQYF,TGTGCCAGTAGTCCATCCGTGGCTAGCGGAGAGACCCAGTACTTC,-,TRBV19,TRBD2,TRBJ2-5
CATSQGRGGNEQFF,TGTGCCACCTCTCAGGGCCGGGGAGGCAATGAGCAGTTCTTC,-,TRBV27,-,TRBJ2-1
CASSYSKGGTYEQYF,TGTGCCAGCAGTTACTCGAAAGGGGGTACCTACGAGCAGTACTTC,-,TRBV6-5,-,TRBJ2-7
CASSRGTGSYGYTF,TGTGCCAGCAGCCGGGGGACAGGGAGCTATGGCTACACCTTC,-,TRBV7-9,TRBD1,TRBJ1-2
CASSQDARGEGGYTF,TGCGCCAGCAGCCAAGATGCAAGGGGGGAAGGTGGCTACACCTTC,-,TRBV4-3,-,TRBJ1-2
CASTGTGGNQPQHF,TGTGCCAGCACCGGGACAGGGGGTAATCAGCCCCAGCATTTT,-,TRBV2,TRBD1,TRBJ1-5
CASSLTGGDYNEQFF,TGCGCCAGCAGCCTGACAGGGGGGGATTACAATGAGCAGTTCTTC,-,TRBV5-1,TRBD1,TRBJ2-1
CASGRGETEAFF,TGCGCCAGCGGGCGCGGTGAAACTGAAGCTTTCTTT,-,TRBV10-2,-,TRBJ1-1
CASSFNGVGYEQYF,TGTGCCAGCAGCTTTAACGGGGTAGGCTACGAGCAGTACTTC,-,TRBV7-2,-,TRBJ2-7
CASSRGQDPEKLFF,TGCGCCAGCAGCCGGGGACAGGACCCCGAAAAACTGTTTTTT,-,TRBV5-1,TRBD1,TRBJ1-4
CASSGGLLGDYYEQYF,TGTGCCAGCAGCGGTGGACTCCTCGGGGACTACTACGAGCAGTACTTC,-,TRBV9,TRBD2,TRBJ2-7
CASSPQRKKDRVNTEAFF,TGCGCCAGCAGCCCCCAACGAAAGAAGGACAGGGTGAACACTGAAGCTTTCTTT,-,TRBV5-1,TRBD1,TRBJ1-1
CAAQDPNTEAFF,TGTGCCGCCCAAGACCCGAACACTGAAGCTTTCTTT,-,TRBV18,-,TRBJ1-1
CASSVFEGNTNYGYTF,TGTGCCAGCAGCGTTTTCGAAGGGAATACTAACTATGGCTACACCTTC,-,TRBV9,-,TRBJ1-2
CASTDSRTSSYEQYF,TGTGCCAGCACCGACAGCAGGACTAGCTCCTACGAGCAGTACTTC,-,TRBV28,TRBD2,TRBJ2-7
CASSLMAPPNTEAFF,TGTGCCAGCAGCTTAATGGCACCACCAAACACTGAAGCTTTCTTT,-,TRBV7-3,-,TRBJ1-1
CASSLPETDLSFFSGNTIYF,TGTGCCAGCAGTTTGCCGGAGACAGACCTTTCCTTTTTCTCTGGAAACACCATATATTTT,once,TRBV28,-,TRBJ1-3
CATKRGTSGSSYNEQFF,TGTGCCACCAAACGAGGGACTAGCGGGAGCTCCTACAATGAGCAGTTCTTC,-,TRBV19,TRBD2,TRBJ2-1
CASSLFNSPLHF,TGTGCCAGCAGCCTCTTTAATTCACCCCTCCACTTT,-,TRBV7-2,-,TRBJ1-6
CASSIGGAGANVLTF,TGTGCCAGTAGTATAGGGGGGGCCGGGGCCAACGTCCTGACTTTC,-,TRBV19,-,TRBJ2-6